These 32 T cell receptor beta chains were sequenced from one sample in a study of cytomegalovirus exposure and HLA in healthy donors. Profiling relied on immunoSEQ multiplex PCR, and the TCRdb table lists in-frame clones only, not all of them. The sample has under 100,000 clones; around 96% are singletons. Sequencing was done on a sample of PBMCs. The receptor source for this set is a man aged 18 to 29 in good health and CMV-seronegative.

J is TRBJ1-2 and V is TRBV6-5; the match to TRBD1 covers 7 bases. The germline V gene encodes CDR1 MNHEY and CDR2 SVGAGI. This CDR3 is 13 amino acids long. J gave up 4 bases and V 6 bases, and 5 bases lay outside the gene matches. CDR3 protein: CASSPRGSYGYTF. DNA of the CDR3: TGTGCCAGCAGCCCCAGGGGGAGCTATGGCTACACCTTC.

As DNA, the CDR3 is TGTGCCAGCAGCTCCGCCGGAGAGGGGGCGGTCGTC. It is translated as CASSSAGEGAVV. This chain connects TRBV7-2 to TRBJ2-7; 7 nucleotides line up with TRBD1. From germline, CDR1 is SGHTA and CDR2 FQGNSA. This CDR3 is built from 12 residues.

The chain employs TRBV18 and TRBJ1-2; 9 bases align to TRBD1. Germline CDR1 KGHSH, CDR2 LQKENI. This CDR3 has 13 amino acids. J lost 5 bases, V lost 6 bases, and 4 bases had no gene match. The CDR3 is CASSLGTGYGYTF. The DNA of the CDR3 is TGTGCCAGCTCGCTCGGGACAGGGTATGGCTACACCTTC.

In nucleotides, the CDR3 is TGTGCCAGCAGTTTATTAAGAGGGGGCAAGGCCCAGCATTTT. It translates to CASSLLRGGKAQHF. The chain joins TRBV28 to TRBJ1-5; 7 bases align to TRBD1. This CDR3 spans 14 amino acids. Looked up from germline, CDR1 is MDHEN and CDR2 is SYDVKM. Trimming removed 1 base from V and 11 bases from J; junction bases left unmatched: 8.

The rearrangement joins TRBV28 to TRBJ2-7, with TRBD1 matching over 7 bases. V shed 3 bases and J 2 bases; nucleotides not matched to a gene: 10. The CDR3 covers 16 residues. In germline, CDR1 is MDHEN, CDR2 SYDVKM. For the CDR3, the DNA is TGTGCCAGCAGTTTGAGCCGGGGCAGGGGGACCTACGAGCAGTACTTC. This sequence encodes CASSLSRGRGTYEQYF. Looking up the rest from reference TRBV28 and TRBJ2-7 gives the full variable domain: DVKVTQSSRYLVKRTGEKVFLECVQDMDHENMFWYRQDPGLGLRLIYFSYDVKMKEKGDIPEGYSVSREKKERFSLILESASTNQTSMYLCASSLSRGRGTYEQYFGPGTRLTVT.

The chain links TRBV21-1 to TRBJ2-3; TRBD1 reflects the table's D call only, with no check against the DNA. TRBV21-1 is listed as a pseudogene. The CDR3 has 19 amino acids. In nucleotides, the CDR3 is TGTGCCAGCAGCCAACCAACCCCGGGACAGGAAGAGGGGACAGATACGCAGTATTTT. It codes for CASSQPTPGQEEGTDTQYF.

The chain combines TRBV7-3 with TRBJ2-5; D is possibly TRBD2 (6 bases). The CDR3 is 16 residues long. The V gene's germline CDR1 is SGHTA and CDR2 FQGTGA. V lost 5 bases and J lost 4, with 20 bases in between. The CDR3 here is CASSPTVTRAPETQYF. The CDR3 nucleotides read TGTGCCAGCAGCCCTACTGTGACTAGAGCGCCAGAGACCCAGTACTTC.

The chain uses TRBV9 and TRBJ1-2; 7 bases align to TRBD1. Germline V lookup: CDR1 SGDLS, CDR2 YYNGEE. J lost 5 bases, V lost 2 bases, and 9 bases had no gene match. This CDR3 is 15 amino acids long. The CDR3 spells CASSVTGQAEYGYTF. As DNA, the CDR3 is TGTGCCAGCAGCGTGACAGGACAGGCCGAGTATGGCTACACCTTC. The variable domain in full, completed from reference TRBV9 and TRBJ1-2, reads DSGVTQTPKHLITATGQRVTLRCSPRSGDLSVYWYQQSLDQGLQFLIQYYNGEERAKGNILERFSAQQFPDLHSELNLSSLELGDSALYFCASSVTGQAEYGYTFGSGTRLTVV.

CDR3 in DNA: TGCGCCAGCAGCTCTAGTGGCGGGACAGGCACAGATACGCAGTATTTT. Its protein product is CASSSSGGTGTDTQYF. The gene calls are TRBV5-1 and TRBJ2-3, with D possibly TRBD1 on 7 matching bases. The CDR3 spans 16 residues. Germline loops: CDR1 SGHRS, CDR2 YFSETQ. With 3 bases removed from V and 1 base from J, the gap between germline ends came to 15 bases.

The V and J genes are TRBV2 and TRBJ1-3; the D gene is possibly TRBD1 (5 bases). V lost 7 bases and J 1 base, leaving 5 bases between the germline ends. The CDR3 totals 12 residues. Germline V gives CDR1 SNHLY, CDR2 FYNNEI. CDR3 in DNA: TGTGCCAGCACAGGGTCTGGAAACACCATATATTTT. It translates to CASTGSGNTIYF. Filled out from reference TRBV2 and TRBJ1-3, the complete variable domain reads EPEVTQTPSHQVTQMGQEVILRCVPISNHLYFYWYRQILGQKVEFLVSFYNNEISEKSEIFDDQFSVERPDGSNFTLKIRSTKLEDSAMYFCASTGSGNTIYFGEGSWLTVV.

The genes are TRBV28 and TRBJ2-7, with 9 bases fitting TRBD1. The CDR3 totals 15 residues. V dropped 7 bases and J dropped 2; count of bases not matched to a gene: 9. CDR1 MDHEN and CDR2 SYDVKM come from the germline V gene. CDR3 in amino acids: CASKSPGQGTYEQYF. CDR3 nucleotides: TGTGCCAGCAAAAGTCCGGGACAGGGCACCTACGAGCAGTACTTC.

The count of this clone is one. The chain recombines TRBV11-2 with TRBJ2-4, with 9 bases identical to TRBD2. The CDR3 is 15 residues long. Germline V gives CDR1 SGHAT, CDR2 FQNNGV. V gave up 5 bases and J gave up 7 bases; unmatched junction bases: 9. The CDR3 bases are TGTGCCAGCAGCGACCCTATAGCGGGAGTTAACATTCAGTACTTC. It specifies CASSDPIAGVNIQYF.

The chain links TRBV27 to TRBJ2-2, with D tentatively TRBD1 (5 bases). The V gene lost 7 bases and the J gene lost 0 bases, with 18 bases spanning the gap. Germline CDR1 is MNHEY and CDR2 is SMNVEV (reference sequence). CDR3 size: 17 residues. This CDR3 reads CASITLGHLANTGELFF. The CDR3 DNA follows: TGTGCCAGCATTACCTTGGGGCACCTCGCGAACACCGGGGAGCTGTTTTTT.

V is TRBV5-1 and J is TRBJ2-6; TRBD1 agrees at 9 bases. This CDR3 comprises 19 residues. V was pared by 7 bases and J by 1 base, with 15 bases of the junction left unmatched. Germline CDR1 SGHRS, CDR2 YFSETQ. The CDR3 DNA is TGCGCCAGCTCTGGAAGACCGGGACAGGGCGATTCTGGGGCCAACGTCCTGACTTTC. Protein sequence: CASSGRPGQGDSGANVLTF.

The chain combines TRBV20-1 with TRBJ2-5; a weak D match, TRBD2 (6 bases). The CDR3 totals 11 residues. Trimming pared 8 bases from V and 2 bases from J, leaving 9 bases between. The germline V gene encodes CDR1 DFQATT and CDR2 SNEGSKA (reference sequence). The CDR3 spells CSPGGQETQYF. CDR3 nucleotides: TGCAGTCCCGGGGGACAAGAGACCCAGTACTTC.

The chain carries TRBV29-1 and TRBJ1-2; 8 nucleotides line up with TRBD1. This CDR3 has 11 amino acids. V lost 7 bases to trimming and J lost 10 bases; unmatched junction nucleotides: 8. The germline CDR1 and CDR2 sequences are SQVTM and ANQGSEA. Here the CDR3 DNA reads TGCAGCGGCGGATGGACAGGGATCTACACCTTC. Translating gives CSGGWTGIYTF.

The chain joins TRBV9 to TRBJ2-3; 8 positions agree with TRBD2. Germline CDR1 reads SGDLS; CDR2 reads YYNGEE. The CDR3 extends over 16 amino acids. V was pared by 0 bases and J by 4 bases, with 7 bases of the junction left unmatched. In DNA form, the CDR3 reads TGTGCCAGCAGCGTAGCGGGAGGGCCGGTTGCAGATACGCAGTATTTT. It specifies CASSVAGGPVADTQYF.

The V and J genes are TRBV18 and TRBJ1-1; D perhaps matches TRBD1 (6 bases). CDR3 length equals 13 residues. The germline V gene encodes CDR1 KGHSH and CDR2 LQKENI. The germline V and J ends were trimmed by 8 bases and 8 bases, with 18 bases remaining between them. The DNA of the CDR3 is TGTGCCAGCACTCCAGCACAGGGTGGGGAAGCTTTCTTT. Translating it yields CASTPAQGGEAFF.

The CDR3 DNA follows: TGTGCCAGCAGTAAAGGGGGGGGCGGCACAGATACGCAGTATTTT. This encodes CASSKGGGGTDTQYF. The rearrangement uses TRBV6-1 and TRBJ2-3, with D perhaps TRBD2 (7 bases). V shed 5 bases and J shed 1 base, with 13 bases lying between them. Per germline, CDR1 MNHNS and CDR2 SASEGT. The CDR3 has 15 residues.

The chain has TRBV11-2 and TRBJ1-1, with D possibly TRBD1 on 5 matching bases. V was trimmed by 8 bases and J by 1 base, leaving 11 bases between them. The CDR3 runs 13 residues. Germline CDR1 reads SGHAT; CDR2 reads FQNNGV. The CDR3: CASGAGQNTEAFF. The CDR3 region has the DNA TGTGCCAGCGGGGCCGGACAGAACACTGAAGCTTTCTTT.

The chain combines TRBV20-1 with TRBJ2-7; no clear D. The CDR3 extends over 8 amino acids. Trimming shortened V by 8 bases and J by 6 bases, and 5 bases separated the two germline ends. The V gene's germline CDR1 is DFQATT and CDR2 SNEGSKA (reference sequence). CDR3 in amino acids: CSPFEQYF. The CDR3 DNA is TGCAGTCCATTCGAGCAGTACTTC.

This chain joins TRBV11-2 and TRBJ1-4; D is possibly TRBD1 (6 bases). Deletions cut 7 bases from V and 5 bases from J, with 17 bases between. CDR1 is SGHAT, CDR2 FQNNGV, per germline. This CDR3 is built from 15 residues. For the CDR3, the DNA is TGTGCCAGCACCCAGAGGGGGGGCCAAAATGAAAAACTGTTTTTT. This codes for CASTQRGGQNEKLFF.

CDR3 residues: CASSLEGAQETQYF. The CDR3 DNA follows: TGCGCCAGCAGCTTGGAAGGAGCACAAGAGACCCAGTACTTC. This chain uses TRBV5-1 with TRBJ2-5; D not resolved. This CDR3 comprises 14 residues. Germline-derived CDR1 and CDR2 are SGHRS and YFSETQ. The ends were cut back, 0 bases at V and 2 bases at J, with 8 bases in the middle.

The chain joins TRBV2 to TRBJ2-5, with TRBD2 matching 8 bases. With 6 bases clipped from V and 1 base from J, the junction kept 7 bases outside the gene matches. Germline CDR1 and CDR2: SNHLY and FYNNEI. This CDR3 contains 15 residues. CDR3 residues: CASRRAGGSQETQYF. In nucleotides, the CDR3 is TGTGCCAGCAGGCGGGCGGGGGGAAGCCAAGAGACCCAGTACTTC.

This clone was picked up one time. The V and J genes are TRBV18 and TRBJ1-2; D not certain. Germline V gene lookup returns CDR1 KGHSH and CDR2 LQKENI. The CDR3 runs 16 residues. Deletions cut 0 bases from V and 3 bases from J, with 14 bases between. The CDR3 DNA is TGTGCCAGCTCACCACCGGTATCGGGGTTGGACTATGGCTACACCTTC. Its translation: CASSPPVSGLDYGYTF. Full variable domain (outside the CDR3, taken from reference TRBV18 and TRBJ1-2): NAGVMQNPRHLVRRRGQEARLRCSPMKGHSHVYWYRQLPEEGLKFMVYLQKENIIDESGMPKERFSAEFPKEGPSILRIQQVVRGDSAAYFCASSPPVSGLDYGYTFGSGTRLTVV.

CDR3 nucleotides: TGTGCCACCGGCCAAAGACTTGGAAACACCATATATTTT. This sequence encodes CATGQRLGNTIYF. The chain employs TRBV15 and TRBJ1-3; D ambiguous. The CDR3 runs 13 residues. V was cut by 8 bases and J by 3 bases, with 11 bases left in between. From germline, CDR1 is LNHNV and CDR2 YYDKDF (reference sequence).

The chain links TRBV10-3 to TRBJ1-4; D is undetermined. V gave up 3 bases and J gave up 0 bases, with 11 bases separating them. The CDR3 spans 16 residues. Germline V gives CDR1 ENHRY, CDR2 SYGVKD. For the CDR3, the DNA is TGTGCCATCAGTGAAAACAGCCCCGCAACTAATGAAAAACTGTTTTTT. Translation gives CAISENSPATNEKLFF.

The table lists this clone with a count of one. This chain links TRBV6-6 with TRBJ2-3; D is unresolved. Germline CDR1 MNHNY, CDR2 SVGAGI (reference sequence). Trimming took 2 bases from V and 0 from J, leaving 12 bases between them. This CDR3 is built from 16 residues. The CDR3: CASSYLSLPSTDTQYF. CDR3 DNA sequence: TGTGCCAGCAGTTACCTAAGTCTTCCTAGCACAGATACGCAGTATTTT.

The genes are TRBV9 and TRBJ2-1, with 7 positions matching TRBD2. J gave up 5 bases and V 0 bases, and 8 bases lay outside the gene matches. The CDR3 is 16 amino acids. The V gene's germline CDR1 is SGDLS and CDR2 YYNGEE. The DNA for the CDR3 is TGTGCCAGCAGCGTAGGTCCTAGCGGACGAAACAATGAGCAGTTCTTC. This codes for CASSVGPSGRNNEQFF.

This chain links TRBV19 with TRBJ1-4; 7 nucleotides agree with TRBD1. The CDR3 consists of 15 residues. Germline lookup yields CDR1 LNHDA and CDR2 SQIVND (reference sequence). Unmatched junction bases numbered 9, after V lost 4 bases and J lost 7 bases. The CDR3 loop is CASSTDRAYSEKLFF. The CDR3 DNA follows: TGTGCCAGTAGTACAGACAGGGCTTATTCTGAAAAACTGTTTTTT.

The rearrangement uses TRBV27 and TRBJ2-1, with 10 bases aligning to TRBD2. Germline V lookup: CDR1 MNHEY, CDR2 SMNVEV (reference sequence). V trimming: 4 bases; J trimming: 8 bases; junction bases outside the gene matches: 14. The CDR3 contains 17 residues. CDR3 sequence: CASSSTYSGRYRDEQFF. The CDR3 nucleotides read TGTGCCAGCAGTTCAACCTATAGCGGGAGGTATAGGGATGAGCAGTTCTTC.

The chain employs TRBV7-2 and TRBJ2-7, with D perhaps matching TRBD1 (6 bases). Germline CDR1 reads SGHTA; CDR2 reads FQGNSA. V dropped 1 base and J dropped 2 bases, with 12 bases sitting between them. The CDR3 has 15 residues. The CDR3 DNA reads TGTGCCAGCAGCTTAGGACAGGAGCCTCCCTACGAGCAGTACGTC. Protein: CASSLGQEPPYEQYV.